This T cell receptor beta chain was captured by sequencing in a study of T cell repertoires in cytomegalovirus infection. About the research overall: Peptides in the study included HLA-C-restricted and HLA-B-restricted CMV epitopes. Overall study findings and caveats: The ex vivo response showed dominance by HLA-C-restricted CMV-specific TCR beta clonotypes.

CDR3 length equals 13 residues. Trimming removed 5 bases at V and 4 bases at J, with 9 bases between. Details on this clonotype: Its antigen is not identified.

TCRdb called the reads again in MiXCR, with one record for every CDR3 protein. The data hold around 55,000 distinct CDR3 sequences, with around 18% observed a single time. The clonotype was recovered from a human donor in good health (CMV status not recorded). Some clones in this sample may be carry-over from other donors' samples. The sequenced sample was CD8+ T cells from cultured PBMCs, obtained from culture after CMV antigen stimulation. The chain couples TRBV12-3 or TRBV12-4 to TRBJ2-1; D is possibly TRBD1 (6 bases). The CDR3 loop is CASSPGQYNEQFF. The CDR3, as DNA: TGTGCCAGCAGTCCAGGACAGTACAATGAGCAGTTCTTC.